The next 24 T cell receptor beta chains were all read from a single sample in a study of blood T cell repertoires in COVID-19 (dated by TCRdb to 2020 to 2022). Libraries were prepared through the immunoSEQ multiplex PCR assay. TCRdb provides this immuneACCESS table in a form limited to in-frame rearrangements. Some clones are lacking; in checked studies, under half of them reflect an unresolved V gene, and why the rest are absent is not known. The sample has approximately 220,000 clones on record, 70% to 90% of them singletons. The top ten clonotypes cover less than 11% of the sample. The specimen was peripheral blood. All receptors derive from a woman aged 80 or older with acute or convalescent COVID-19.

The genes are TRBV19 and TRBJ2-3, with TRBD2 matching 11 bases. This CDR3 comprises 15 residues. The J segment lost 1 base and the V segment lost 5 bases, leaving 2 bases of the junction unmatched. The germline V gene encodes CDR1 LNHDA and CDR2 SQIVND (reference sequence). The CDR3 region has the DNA TGTGCCAGTAGTGGGACTAGCGGCGGCACAGATACGCAGTATTTT. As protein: CASSGTSGGTDTQYF.

In DNA, the CDR3 is TGTGCCAGCAGCTTCCGTCCCTCTGGAAACACCATATATTTT. As protein: CASSFRPSGNTIYF. V usage is TRBV11-1 and J usage is TRBJ1-3; D call uncertain. Germline CDR1 reads SGHAT; CDR2 reads FQDESV (reference sequence). V dropped 3 bases and J dropped 0 bases, with 6 bases sitting between them. CDR3 size: 14 residues.

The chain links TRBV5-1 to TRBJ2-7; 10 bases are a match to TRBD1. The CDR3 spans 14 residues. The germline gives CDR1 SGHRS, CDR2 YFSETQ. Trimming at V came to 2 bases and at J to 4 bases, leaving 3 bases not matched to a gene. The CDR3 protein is CASSFGDRGYEQYF. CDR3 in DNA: TGCGCCAGCAGCTTCGGGGACAGGGGTTACGAGCAGTACTTC.

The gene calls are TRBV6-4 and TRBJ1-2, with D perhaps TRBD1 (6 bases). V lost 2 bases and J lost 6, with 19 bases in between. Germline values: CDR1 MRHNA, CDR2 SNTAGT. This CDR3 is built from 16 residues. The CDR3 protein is CASSDTGLGGLHGYTF. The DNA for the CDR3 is TGTGCCAGCAGTGACACGGGGTTAGGGGGACTACATGGCTACACCTTC.

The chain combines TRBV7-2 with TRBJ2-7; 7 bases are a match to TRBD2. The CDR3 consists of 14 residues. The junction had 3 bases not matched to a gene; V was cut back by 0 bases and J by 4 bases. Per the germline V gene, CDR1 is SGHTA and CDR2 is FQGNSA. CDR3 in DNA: TGTGCCAGCAGCTTAGCTCCAGCGGGGTACGAGCAGTACTTC. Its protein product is CASSLAPAGYEQYF.

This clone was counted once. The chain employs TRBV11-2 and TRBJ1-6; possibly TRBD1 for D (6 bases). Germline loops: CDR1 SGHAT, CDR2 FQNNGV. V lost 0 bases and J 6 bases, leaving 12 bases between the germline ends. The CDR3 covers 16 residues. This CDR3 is CASSLDGGASNSPLHF. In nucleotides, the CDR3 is TGTGCCAGCAGCTTAGATGGGGGGGCGAGTAATTCACCCCTCCACTTT.

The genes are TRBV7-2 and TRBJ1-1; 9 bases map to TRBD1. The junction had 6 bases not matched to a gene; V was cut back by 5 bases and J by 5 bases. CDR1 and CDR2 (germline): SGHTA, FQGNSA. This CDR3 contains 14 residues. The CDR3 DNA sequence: TGTGCCAGCAGCAAGGGACAGGGATGGACTGAAGCTTTCTTT. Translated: CASSKGQGWTEAFF.

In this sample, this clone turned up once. DNA of the CDR3: TGTGCCATCAGCCCGCAGGGGCCGAACACCGGGGAGCTGTTTTTT. It yields the protein CAISPQGPNTGELFF. The V call is TRBV10-3, the J call TRBJ2-2, with a weak D call TRBD1 (6 bases). The CDR3 is 15 amino acids. CDR1 and CDR2 (germline): ENHRY, SYGVKD. Trimming cost V 6 bases and J 0 bases, with 11 bases left between them.

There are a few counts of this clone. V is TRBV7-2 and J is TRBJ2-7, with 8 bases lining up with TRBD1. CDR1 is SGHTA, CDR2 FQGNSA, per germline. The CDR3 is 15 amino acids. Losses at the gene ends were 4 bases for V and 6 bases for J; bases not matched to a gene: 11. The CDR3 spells CASSSQTGAAAEQYF. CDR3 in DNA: TGTGCCAGCAGCTCTCAGACAGGGGCGGCCGCCGAGCAGTACTTC.

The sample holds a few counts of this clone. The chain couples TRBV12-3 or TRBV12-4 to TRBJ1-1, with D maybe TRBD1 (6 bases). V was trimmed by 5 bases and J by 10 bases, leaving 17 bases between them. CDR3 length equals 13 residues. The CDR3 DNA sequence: TGTGCCAGCAGTCCCCGGACAGTGGGTAGAGCTTTCTTT. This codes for CASSPRTVGRAFF.

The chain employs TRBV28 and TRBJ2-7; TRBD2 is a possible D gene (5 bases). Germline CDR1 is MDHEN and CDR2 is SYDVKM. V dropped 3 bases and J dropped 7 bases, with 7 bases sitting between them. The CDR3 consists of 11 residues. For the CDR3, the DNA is TGTGCCAGCAGTTTGAGGAGGGAGCAGTACTTC. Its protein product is CASSLRREQYF. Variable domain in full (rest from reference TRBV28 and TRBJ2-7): DVKVTQSSRYLVKRTGEKVFLECVQDMDHENMFWYRQDPGLGLRLIYFSYDVKMKEKGDIPEGYSVSREKKERFSLILESASTNQTSMYLCASSLRREQYFGPGTRLTVT.

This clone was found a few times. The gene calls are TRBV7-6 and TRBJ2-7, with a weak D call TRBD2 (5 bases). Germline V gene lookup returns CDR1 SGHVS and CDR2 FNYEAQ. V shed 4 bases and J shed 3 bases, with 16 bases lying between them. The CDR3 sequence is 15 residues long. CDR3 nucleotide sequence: TGTGCCAGCAGCTCCTTTGCGGGTTTAGGCTACGAGCAGTACTTC. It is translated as CASSSFAGLGYEQYF.

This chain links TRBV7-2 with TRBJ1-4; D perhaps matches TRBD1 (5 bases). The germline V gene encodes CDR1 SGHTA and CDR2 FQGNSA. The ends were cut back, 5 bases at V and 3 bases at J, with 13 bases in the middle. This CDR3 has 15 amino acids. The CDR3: CASSARQLPNEKLFF. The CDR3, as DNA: TGTGCCAGCAGCGCCCGACAGTTACCTAATGAAAAACTGTTTTTT.

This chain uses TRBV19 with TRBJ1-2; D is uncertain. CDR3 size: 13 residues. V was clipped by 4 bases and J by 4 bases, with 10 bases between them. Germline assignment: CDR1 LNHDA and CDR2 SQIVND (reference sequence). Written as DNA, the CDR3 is TGTGCCAGTAGTACAGCGGGAATCTATGGCTACACCTTC. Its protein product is CASSTAGIYGYTF.

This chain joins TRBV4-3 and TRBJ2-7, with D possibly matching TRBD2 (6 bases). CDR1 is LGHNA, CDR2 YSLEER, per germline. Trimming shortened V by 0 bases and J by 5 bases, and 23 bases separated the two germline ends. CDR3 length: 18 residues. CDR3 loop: CASSQDSGRWQGLDEQYF. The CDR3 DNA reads TGCGCCAGCAGCCAAGATTCAGGGAGGTGGCAGGGTCTGGACGAGCAGTACTTC.

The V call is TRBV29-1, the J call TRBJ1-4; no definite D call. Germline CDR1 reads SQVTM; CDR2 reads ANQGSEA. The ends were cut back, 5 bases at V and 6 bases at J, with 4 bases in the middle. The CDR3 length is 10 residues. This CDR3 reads CSVQDEKLFF. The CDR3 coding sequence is TGCAGCGTTCAGGATGAAAAACTGTTTTTT.

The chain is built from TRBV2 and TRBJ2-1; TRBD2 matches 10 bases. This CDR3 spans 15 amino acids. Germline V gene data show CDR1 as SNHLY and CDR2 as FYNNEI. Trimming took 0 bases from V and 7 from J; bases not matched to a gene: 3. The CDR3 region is CASSEASGRGNEQFF. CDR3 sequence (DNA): TGTGCCAGCAGTGAAGCGAGCGGGAGGGGAAATGAGCAGTTCTTC.

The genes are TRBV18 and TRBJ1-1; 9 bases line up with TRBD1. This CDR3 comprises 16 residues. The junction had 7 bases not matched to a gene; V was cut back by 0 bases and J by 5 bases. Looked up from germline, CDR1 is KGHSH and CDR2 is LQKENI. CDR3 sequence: CASSPPGRGTGTEAFF. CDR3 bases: TGTGCCAGCTCACCACCGGGCCGGGGGACAGGGACTGAAGCTTTCTTT.

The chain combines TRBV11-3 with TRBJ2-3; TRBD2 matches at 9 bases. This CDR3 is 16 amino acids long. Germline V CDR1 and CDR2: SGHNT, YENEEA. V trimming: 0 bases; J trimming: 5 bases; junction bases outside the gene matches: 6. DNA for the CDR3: TGTGCCAGCAGCTTAGATCCTAGCGGGGCGGTAGATACGCAGTATTTT. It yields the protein CASSLDPSGAVDTQYF.

CDR3 DNA: TGTGCCAGCAGCTTAGATCGGGGTCCCACAGATACGCAGTATTTT. Amino acid sequence: CASSLDRGPTDTQYF. The chain employs TRBV7-2 and TRBJ2-3; perhaps TRBD2 as D (5 bases). The V gene's germline CDR1 is SGHTA and CDR2 FQGNSA. Trimming stripped 1 base from V and 2 bases from J, with 10 bases between. The CDR3 extends over 15 amino acids.

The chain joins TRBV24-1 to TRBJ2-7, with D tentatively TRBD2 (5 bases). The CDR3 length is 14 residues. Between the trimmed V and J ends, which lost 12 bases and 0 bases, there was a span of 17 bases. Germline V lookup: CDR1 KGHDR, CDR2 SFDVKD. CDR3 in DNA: TGTGCCTCCCAGGACGGAGGAAGCTCCTACGAGCAGTACTTC. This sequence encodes CASQDGGSSYEQYF.

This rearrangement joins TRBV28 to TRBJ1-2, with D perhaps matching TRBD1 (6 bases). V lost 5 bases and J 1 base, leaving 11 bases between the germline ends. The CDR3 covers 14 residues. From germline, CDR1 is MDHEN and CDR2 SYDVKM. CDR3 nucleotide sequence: TGTGCCAGCAGTGTAACAGGGATTAACTATGGCTACACCTTC. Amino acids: CASSVTGINYGYTF.

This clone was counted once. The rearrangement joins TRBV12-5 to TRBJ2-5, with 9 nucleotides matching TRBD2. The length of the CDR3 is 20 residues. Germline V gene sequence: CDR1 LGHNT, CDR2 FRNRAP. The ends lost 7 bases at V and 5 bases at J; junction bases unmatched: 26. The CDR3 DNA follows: TGTGCTAGTGCCGCAAACTTCGCCGGGGGACTAGCTGCGCCAGTGGAGACCCAGTACTTC. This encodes CASAANFAGGLAAPVETQYF.

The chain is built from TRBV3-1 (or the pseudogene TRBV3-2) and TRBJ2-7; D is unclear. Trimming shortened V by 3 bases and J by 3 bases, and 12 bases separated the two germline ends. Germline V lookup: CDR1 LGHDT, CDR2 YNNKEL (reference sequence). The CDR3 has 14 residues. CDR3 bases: TGTGCCAGCAGCCAGGGCCGCCCGAGCTACGAGCAGTACTTC. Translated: CASSQGRPSYEQYF.